These 5 T cell receptor beta chains originate from one sample sequenced in a study of neoadjuvant anti-PD-1 for oral cavity cancer. Clones were read by immunoSEQ multiplex PCR, and TCRdb kept only the in-frame ones, dropping some. The top ten hold roughly 3.5% of the sample, which has tens of thousands of clones, around 80% seen once. This specimen consisted of PBMCs, obtained before nivolumab (anti-PD-1) treatment. These receptors were obtained from a person between 35 and 79 years old with oral cavity squamous cell carcinoma.

V usage is TRBV7-9 and J usage is TRBJ1-4; TRBD1 might be the D (5 bases). The CDR3 has 16 residues. Germline CDR1 SEHNR, CDR2 FQNEAQ (reference sequence). V gave up 1 base and J gave up 0 bases, with 9 bases separating them. This CDR3 is CASSLGDPATNEKLFF. In nucleotides, the CDR3 is TGTGCCAGCAGCTTAGGGGACCCTGCAACTAATGAAAAACTGTTTTTT.

The V call is TRBV30, the J call TRBJ1-5, with TRBD1 as a possible D gene (6 bases). Germline V gene sequence: CDR1 GTSNPN, CDR2 SVGIG (reference sequence). The germline V and J ends were trimmed by 0 bases and 0 bases, with 15 bases remaining between them. The CDR3 spans 17 residues. The CDR3, as DNA: TGTGCCTGGAGTGTAGCGGGGGGCCAGTATAGCAATCAGCCCCAGCATTTT. Protein sequence: CAWSVAGGQYSNQPQHF.

The genes are TRBV28 and TRBJ2-2, with D maybe TRBD2 (7 bases). Per germline, CDR1 MDHEN and CDR2 SYDVKM. Trimming pared 5 bases from V and 1 base from J, leaving 23 bases between. The CDR3 sequence is 19 residues long. The DNA of the CDR3 is TGTGCCAGCAGTCCCACCCTAGGGGGGGGACTTATGAACACCGGGGAGCTGTTTTTT. Protein: CASSPTLGGGLMNTGELFF.

This chain uses TRBV30 with TRBJ1-6; no reliable D call. Trimming took 4 bases from V and 9 from J, leaving 16 bases between them. Germline values: CDR1 GTSNPN, CDR2 SVGIG (reference sequence). This CDR3 is built from 14 residues. CDR3 in amino acids: CAWNRRAAGSPLHF. Here the CDR3 DNA reads TGTGCCTGGAATCGCCGGGCTGCAGGTTCACCCCTCCACTTT.

The rearrangement links TRBV6-6 to TRBJ2-1; 10 bases match TRBD2. Germline V gives CDR1 MNHNY, CDR2 SVGAGI (reference sequence). The CDR3 totals 14 residues. V lost 10 bases and J lost 8; bases outside the gene matches: 11. CDR3 loop: CATKSLAGFDEQFF. The CDR3 nucleotides are TGTGCCACCAAGTCACTAGCGGGGTTCGATGAGCAGTTCTTC.